This record concerns one T cell receptor (beta chain) sequence. This sample stems from a study of blood T cell repertoires in COVID-19. Study information: The cDNA or gDNA used as material had been derived from T cells, B-cell-depleted T cells, or PBMCs.

Original data processing: Nucleated cell counts were estimated from reference gene primer amplification. Assay used: immunoSEQ multiplex PCR; TCRdb lists only in-frame clones, some missing. The DNA was the basis for D and trimming; V, J and clone size are from that table. The repertoire has some 160,000 clones, around four fifths of them found once; the top ten carry about 8.8%. Looked up from germline, CDR1 is SGDLS and CDR2 is YYNGEE. V lost 0 bases to trimming and J lost 0 bases, with 10 bases between them. The CDR3 spans 16 residues. The TCR sequence derives from a woman of 80 years or more with COVID-19, enrolled during active disease. This chain uses TRBV9 with TRBJ2-1; tentatively, D is TRBD2 (6 bases). Material for sequencing was peripheral blood. CDR3 sequence reads: CASSVAGGASYNEQFF. The CDR3 nucleotides are TGTGCCAGCAGCGTAGCGGGCGGGGCCTCCTACAATGAGCAGTTCTTC. Supplemented by reference TRBV9 and TRBJ2-1, the full variable domain reads DSGVTQTPKHLITATGQRVTLRCSPRSGDLSVYWYQQSLDQGLQFLIQYYNGEERAKGNILERFSAQQFPDLHSELNLSSLELGDSALYFCASSVAGGASYNEQFFGPGTRLTVL.